A selection of T cell receptor beta chains follows, all from one sample in a study of chronic HIV infection and antiretroviral therapy. TCRdb independently ran MiXCR on the 5' RACE reads; one entry per CDR3 protein. Of 25,000 to 35,000 distinct CDR3 sequences in the sample, 7.5% to 10% were seen once. The sample was peripheral blood. These receptors all come from an adult who had HIV and had not received antiretroviral therapy, or was an uninfected healthy control (not recorded which). Each CDR3 is given with its conserved first and last residue. D genes are given only for firm matches. Not all rows give a size; the values are once, few, many and, for expanded clones, a class.

D,V,size,J,DNA,CDR3
TRBD2,TRBV12-3/TRBV12-4,once,TRBJ2-3,TGTGCCAGCAGTTTAGGGCAGCGGGGGGGCCGGGCAGATACGCAGTATTTT,CASSLGQRGGRADTQYF
.,TRBV5-5,many,TRBJ2-7,TGTGCCAGCAGCTTGGGCAACGAGCAGTACTTC,CASSLGNEQYF
.,TRBV28,many,TRBJ2-5,TGTGCCAGCAGTTTCCGGACAGCCCTTAAAGAGACCCAGTACTTC,CASSFRTALKETQYF
.,TRBV15,many,TRBJ2-1,TGTGCCACCAGCGTGGACACAAACAATGAGCAGTTCTTC,CATSVDTNNEQFF
.,TRBV4-1,few,TRBJ2-7,TGCGCCAGCAGCCAAGATCGGGGCGCCCCCAGATACTACGAGCAGTACTTC,CASSQDRGAPRYYEQYF
.,TRBV6-6,once,TRBJ2-3,TGTGCCAGTGGGTCTTCCGGCCTCAGCACAGATACGCAGTATTTT,CASGSSGLSTDTQYF
.,TRBV20-1,.,TRBJ2-7,TGCAGTGCTACGCGGACGGGGACCTACGAGCAGTACTTC,CSATRTGTYEQYF
.,TRBV12-3/TRBV12-4,many,TRBJ2-5,TGTGCCAGCAGTTCGGGCGGGGGCGCGGAGACCCAGTACTTC,CASSSGGGAETQYF
.,TRBV12-3/TRBV12-4,.,TRBJ2-3,TGTGCCAGCAGAGGAGTAGATACGCAGTATTTT,CASRGVDTQYF
.,TRBV20-1,.,TRBJ1-3,TGCAGTGCTAGAGAACGGGGGGTCTCTGGAAACACCATATATTTT,CSARERGVSGNTIYF
TRBD1,TRBV6-1,few,TRBJ1-5,TGTGCCAGCAGTGAACAGGGGGTTAGCAATCAGCCCCAGCATTTT,CASSEQGVSNQPQHF
.,TRBV7-9,many,TRBJ1-5,TGTGCCAGCAGCTTGGTGGGCAATCAGCCCCAGCATTTT,CASSLVGNQPQHF
.,TRBV6-6,once,TRBJ1-1,TGTGCCAGCAGTACCCCAAAGGGCGAGGGCACTGAAGCTTTCTTT,CASSTPKGEGTEAFF
.,TRBV12-3/TRBV12-4,few,TRBJ2-7,TGTGCCAGCAGCCCGGACCTCCACGAGCAGTACTTC,CASSPDLHEQYF
.,TRBV3-1,many,TRBJ2-1,TGTGCCAGCAGCCAGAACCAGGAGAATGAGCAGTTCTTC,CASSQNQENEQFF
TRBD2,TRBV20-1,many,TRBJ2-1,TGCAGTGCTAGAGATGGGGGGAGGGGCTTCTACAATGAGCAGTTCTTC,CSARDGGRGFYNEQFF
.,TRBV7-3,many,TRBJ2-7,TGTGCCAGCAGCTTAACCGACACGCACGAGCAGTACTTC,CASSLTDTHEQYF
.,TRBV29-1,many,TRBJ1-1,TGCAGCGTTGAAGTGAGGGCGGGGGACACTGAAGCTTTCTTT,CSVEVRAGDTEAFF
.,TRBV29-1,.,TRBJ2-3,TGCAGCGCCACCCCCGGGGCCACAGATACGCAGTATTTT,CSATPGATDTQYF
.,TRBV29-1,few,TRBJ1-1,TGCAGCGTTGTTGCCCCGGGGGTAGCTTTCTTT,CSVVAPGVAFF
.,TRBV10-3,.,TRBJ1-1,TGTGCCATCAGTGAGATCGGGGGGAGGACTGAAGCTTTCTTT,CAISEIGGRTEAFF
.,TRBV20-1,many,TRBJ2-7,TGCAGTGCTAGAGACGGAAGCTCCTACGAGCAGTACTTC,CSARDGSSYEQYF